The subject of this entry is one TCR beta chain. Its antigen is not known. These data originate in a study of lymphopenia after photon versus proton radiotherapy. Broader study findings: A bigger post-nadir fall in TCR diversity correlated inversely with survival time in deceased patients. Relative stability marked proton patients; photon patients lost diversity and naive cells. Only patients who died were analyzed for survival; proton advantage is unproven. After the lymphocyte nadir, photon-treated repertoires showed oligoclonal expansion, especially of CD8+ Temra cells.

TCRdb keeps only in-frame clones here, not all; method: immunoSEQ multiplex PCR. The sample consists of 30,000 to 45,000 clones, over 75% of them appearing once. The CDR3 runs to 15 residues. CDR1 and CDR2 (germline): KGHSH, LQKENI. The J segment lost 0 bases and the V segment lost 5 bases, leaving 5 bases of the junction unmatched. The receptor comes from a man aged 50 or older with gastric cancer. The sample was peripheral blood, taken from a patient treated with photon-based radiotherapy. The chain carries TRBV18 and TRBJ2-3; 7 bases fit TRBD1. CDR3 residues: CASSEQGRSTDTQYF. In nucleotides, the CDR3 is TGTGCCAGCTCAGAACAGGGGCGGAGCACAGATACGCAGTATTTT.